One sample yielded the 22 T cell receptor beta chains listed below, sequenced in a study of blood T cell repertoires in COVID-19. Some clones are missing from TCRdb's copy, which holds only in-frame ones; the method was immunoSEQ multiplex PCR. The table lists fewer than 120,000 clones, approximately 82% of them singletons. Specimen: peripheral blood. The receptors originated from an elderly woman with acute or convalescent COVID-19.

The genes are TRBV29-1 and TRBJ1-1; no firm D call. V lost 7 bases and J 4 bases, leaving 7 bases between the germline ends. Germline V gene data show CDR1 as SQVTM and CDR2 as ANQGSEA. The CDR3 runs 10 residues. Here the CDR3 reads CSAHTTEAFF. The CDR3 DNA reads as TGCAGCGCCCACACCACTGAAGCTTTCTTT. The full variable domain, its missing parts supplied by reference TRBV29-1 and TRBJ1-1, is SAVISQKPSRDICQRGTSLTIQCQVDSQVTMMFWYRQQPGQSLTLIATANQGSEATYESGFVIDKFPISRPNLTFSTLTVSNMSPEDSSIYLCSAHTTEAFFGQGTRLTVV.

The chain combines TRBV13 with TRBJ2-1; D unresolved. There are 12 residues in the CDR3. V gave up 3 bases and J gave up 4 bases, with 4 bases separating them. Germline loops: CDR1 PRHDT, CDR2 FYEKMQ (reference sequence). CDR3 in DNA: TGTGCCAGCAGCTTCCCGTACAATGAGCAGTTCTTC. This encodes CASSFPYNEQFF.

The chain joins TRBV9 to TRBJ2-3; 11 nucleotides line up with TRBD1. CDR1 and CDR2 (germline): SGDLS, YYNGEE. The V and J ends lost 3 bases and 1 base, in that order; junction bases with no gene match: 4. The CDR3 runs to 16 residues. The CDR3 spells CASSAWGQGGTDTQYF. The CDR3 region has the DNA TGTGCCAGCAGCGCTTGGGGACAGGGGGGCACAGATACGCAGTATTTT.

This clone showed up just a few times. The rearrangement joins TRBV6-1 to TRBJ2-7, with 8 positions matching TRBD2. Germline values: CDR1 MNHNS, CDR2 SASEGT. The CDR3 covers 16 residues. Trimming at V came to 4 bases and at J to 2 bases, leaving 10 bases not matched to a gene. The CDR3 protein is CASSGVPGGPPYEQYF. The CDR3 bases are TGTGCCAGCAGTGGGGTCCCGGGAGGGCCCCCCTACGAGCAGTACTTC.

This chain uses TRBV11-2 with TRBJ1-1; TRBD1 matches 7 bases. The CDR3 is made up of 15 amino acids. Germline V CDR1 and CDR2: SGHAT, FQNNGV. V gave up 5 bases and J gave up 0 bases; unmatched junction bases: 6. The CDR3 loop reads CASSPTGTVNTEAFF. In nucleotides, the CDR3 is TGTGCCAGCAGCCCTACCGGGACAGTGAACACTGAAGCTTTCTTT.

This CDR3 reads CASRLAAVATNEKLFF. The CDR3 coding sequence is TGCGCCAGCCGACTGGCGGCGGTTGCAACTAATGAAAAACTGTTTTTT. The chain has TRBV4-3 and TRBJ1-4; D unresolved. Trimming stripped 8 bases from V and 0 bases from J, with 16 bases between. There are 16 residues in the CDR3. Per the germline V gene, CDR1 is LGHNA and CDR2 is YSLEER.

The chain carries TRBV4-2 and TRBJ2-7; 9 bases are a match to TRBD1. The V and J ends lost 3 bases and 3 bases, in that order; junction bases with no gene match: 9. This CDR3 comprises 16 residues. Germline loops: CDR1 LGHNA, CDR2 YNFKEQ. The CDR3 loop reads CASSQITGTGNYEQYF. The CDR3 DNA follows: TGTGCCAGCAGCCAGATTACCGGGACAGGGAACTACGAGCAGTACTTC.

The V gene is TRBV4-3, the J gene TRBJ1-1; 10 nucleotides agree with TRBD1. With V trimmed by 3 bases and J by 0 bases, 7 bases remained unmatched. This CDR3 has 17 amino acids. CDR1 and CDR2 from the germline V gene are LGHNA and YSLEER. The CDR3 loop reads CASSHSTGGLVNTEAFF. CDR3 sequence (DNA): TGCGCCAGCAGCCACTCGACAGGGGGCTTGGTGAACACTGAAGCTTTCTTT.

This rearrangement joins TRBV30 to TRBJ2-7; D is unresolved. Germline V gene sequence: CDR1 GTSNPN, CDR2 SVGIG (reference sequence). Trimming pared 2 bases from V and 3 bases from J, leaving 17 bases between. The CDR3 covers 15 residues. CDR3 in amino acids: CAWSFLRNSIYEQYF. The CDR3 bases are TGTGCCTGGAGTTTTTTGAGGAATTCAATCTACGAGCAGTACTTC.

V gene TRBV4-3 combines with J gene TRBJ1-2; 7 bases align to TRBD1. V shed 0 bases, J shed 4 bases, and the junction held 5 bases outside the gene matches. There are 15 residues in the CDR3. Germline V CDR1 and CDR2: LGHNA, YSLEER. The CDR3 DNA sequence: TGCGCCAGCAGCCAAGAAGGGGCAGGGGGCTATGGCTACACCTTC. This encodes CASSQEGAGGYGYTF.

This rearrangement joins TRBV6-1 to TRBJ1-5; tentatively, D is TRBD1 (5 bases). CDR3 size: 16 residues. V shed 0 bases and J shed 2 bases, with 11 bases lying between them. CDR1 is MNHNS and CDR2 is SASEGT in the germline V gene. DNA of the CDR3: TGTGCCAGCAGTGAAGCTCCAGGGACTCGCAATCAGCCCCAGCATTTT. This translates into CASSEAPGTRNQPQHF.

This clone was picked up one time. This sequence joins TRBV5-1 and TRBJ1-1; D possibly corresponds to TRBD1 (6 bases). The germline V gene encodes CDR1 SGHRS and CDR2 YFSETQ. The CDR3 sequence is 16 residues long. Trimming removed 6 bases at V and 0 bases at J, with 18 bases between. This CDR3 reads CASTDRTVTMNTEAFF. CDR3 sequence (DNA): TGCGCCAGCACAGACCGGACAGTAACAATGAACACTGAAGCTTTCTTT.

This rearrangement joins TRBV4-2 to TRBJ1-4, with D maybe TRBD1 (6 bases). V dropped 7 bases and J dropped 7 bases, with 22 bases sitting between them. The germline V gene has CDR1 LGHNA and CDR2 YNFKEQ. The CDR3 length is 16 residues. CDR3 sequence: CASTLGGGARGEKLFF. CDR3 nucleotide sequence: TGTGCCAGCACTCTCGGAGGGGGGGCAAGAGGTGAAAAACTGTTTTTT.

V gene TRBV19 combines with J gene TRBJ2-5; 7 bases map to TRBD2. CDR1 is LNHDA and CDR2 is SQIVND in the germline V gene (reference sequence). The CDR3 extends over 14 amino acids. V lost 9 bases, J lost 1 base, and 8 bases stayed unmatched. The CDR3 protein is CASGAGLIQETQYF. CDR3 nucleotide sequence: TGTGCCAGCGGAGCGGGACTAATCCAAGAGACCCAGTACTTC.

The chain has TRBV21-1 and TRBJ2-4; no DNA check was done on the table's D call, TRBD1. TRBV21-1 has pseudogene status. CDR3 length equals 20 residues. The CDR3 DNA is TGTGCCAGCAGCAAATGGGCAGGGGGCTGGACGTGTTCGGCCAAAAACATTCAGTACTTC. Translating gives CASSKWAGGWTCSAKNIQYF.

The chain carries TRBV30 and TRBJ2-7, with D possibly TRBD2 on 6 matching bases. Trimming removed 0 bases from V and 2 bases from J, with 17 bases in between. Germline CDR1 reads GTSNPN; CDR2 reads SVGIG (reference sequence). This CDR3 has 16 amino acids. CDR3 residues: CAWSVGLAGRPYEQYF. In DNA, the CDR3 is TGTGCCTGGAGTGTCGGTTTAGCTGGGAGGCCCTACGAGCAGTACTTC.

The chain combines TRBV9 with TRBJ1-2; D is undetermined. Trimming took off 0 bases at V and 2 bases at J, with 8 bases between the two ends. The CDR3 has 14 amino acids. Germline assignment: CDR1 SGDLS and CDR2 YYNGEE. This CDR3 reads CASSVGRGNYGYTF. CDR3 nucleotide sequence: TGTGCCAGCAGCGTAGGTCGAGGGAACTATGGCTACACCTTC.

The table lists this clone with a few counts. The chain recombines TRBV18 with TRBJ1-5; D not resolved. The length of the CDR3 is 15 residues. The V gene lost 3 bases and the J gene lost 0 bases, with 9 bases spanning the gap. Germline CDR1 KGHSH, CDR2 LQKENI. The CDR3 spells CASSPNPDSNQPQHF. In DNA, the CDR3 is TGTGCCAGCTCACCGAACCCAGATAGCAATCAGCCCCAGCATTTT. Using reference TRBV18 and TRBJ1-5 for the parts outside the CDR3, the full variable domain is NAGVMQNPRHLVRRRGQEARLRCSPMKGHSHVYWYRQLPEEGLKFMVYLQKENIIDESGMPKERFSAEFPKEGPSILRIQQVVRGDSAAYFCASSPNPDSNQPQHFGDGTRLSIL.

The chain uses TRBV10-3 and TRBJ1-6, with TRBD1 matching 8 bases. Trimming removed 3 bases from V and 13 bases from J; junction bases left unmatched: 8. The CDR3 consists of 14 residues. Germline V lookup: CDR1 ENHRY, CDR2 SYGVKD. CDR3 in amino acids: CAISEIQGASPLHF. The CDR3 region has the DNA TGTGCCATCAGTGAAATTCAGGGGGCCTCGCCCCTCCACTTT.

V gene TRBV30 combines with J gene TRBJ1-1; the match to TRBD1 covers 9 bases. The germline gives CDR1 GTSNPN, CDR2 SVGIG (reference sequence). The CDR3 is 12 residues long. Trimming took 8 bases from V and 5 from J; bases not matched to a gene: 6. The CDR3 here is CATNRGRTEAFF. Here the CDR3 DNA reads TGTGCCACGAACAGGGGGCGAACTGAAGCTTTCTTT.

In its sample, this clone was seen once. V is TRBV11-2 and J is TRBJ2-1; 9 nucleotides align to TRBD2. Germline CDR1 SGHAT, CDR2 FQNNGV. V shed 4 bases and J 8 bases; nucleotides not matched to a gene: 9. CDR3 size: 15 residues. CDR3 DNA sequence: TGTGCCAGCAGCTCCGCTTTAGCGGGAGTATATGAGCAGTTCTTC. It specifies CASSSALAGVYEQFF.

This sequence joins TRBV28 and TRBJ2-7, with TRBD2 identical over 10 bases. Looked up from germline, CDR1 is MDHEN and CDR2 is SYDVKM. V was clipped by 7 bases and J by 1 base; unmatched bases: 7. This CDR3 comprises 15 residues. CDR3 sequence reads: CASIASGRRSYEQYF. The CDR3 DNA follows: TGTGCCAGCATTGCTAGCGGGAGAAGGTCCTACGAGCAGTACTTC.